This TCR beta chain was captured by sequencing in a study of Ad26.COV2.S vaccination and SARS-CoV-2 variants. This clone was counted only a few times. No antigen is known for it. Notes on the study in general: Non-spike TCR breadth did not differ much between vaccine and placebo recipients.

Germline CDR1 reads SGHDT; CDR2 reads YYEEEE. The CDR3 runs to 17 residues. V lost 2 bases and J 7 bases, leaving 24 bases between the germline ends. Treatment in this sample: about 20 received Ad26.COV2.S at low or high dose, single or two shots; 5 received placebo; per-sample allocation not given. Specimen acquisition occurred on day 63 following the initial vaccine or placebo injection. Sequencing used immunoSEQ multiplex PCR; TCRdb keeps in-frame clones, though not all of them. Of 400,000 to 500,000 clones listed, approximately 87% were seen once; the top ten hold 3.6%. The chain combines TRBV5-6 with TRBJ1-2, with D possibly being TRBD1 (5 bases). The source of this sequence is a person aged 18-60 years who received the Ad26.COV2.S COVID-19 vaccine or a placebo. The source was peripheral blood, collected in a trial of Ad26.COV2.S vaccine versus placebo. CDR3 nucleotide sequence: TGTGCCAGCAGCTTTTACCGGGACGGCTATCCGACTGGTGGCTACACCTTC. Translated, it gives CASSFYRDGYPTGGYTF.